This T cell receptor (beta chain) was captured by sequencing in a study of blood T cell repertoires in COVID-19 (dated by TCRdb to 2018 to 2021). Notes on the research overall: Collaborator samples came from the United States, Italy and Spain and covered acute and convalescent phases of COVID-19. The material from the prospective study consisted of cDNA or gDNA derived from T cells, B-cell-depleted T cells, or PBMCs. Deeply sampled blood TCRbeta repertoires from subjects exposed to, actively infected with, or recovered from COVID-19 were included in the dataset. The repertoires were released in a freely available public database intended as a resource for research on the immune response to SARS-CoV-2. The samples were drawn from the first 160 participants of the ongoing ImmuneRACE study and from under 1,500 subjects provided by 6 global collaborators. Sample metadata almost always included a de-identified subject ID, COVID-19 status, age in years and sex. Where HLA class I and class II types were available, the types were taken from metadata supplied by the sample provider, not from assay-based typing.

Beyond this particular receptor, the publication reports: The quantity of clinical and demographic metadata differed by source and by participant and was supplied without curation.

Collaborating institutions collected whole blood in K2EDTA tubes following their own protocols. For TCRbeta analysis, collaborator samples were shipped as frozen whole blood, as isolated PBMCs, or as DNA extracted from either sample type. The immunoSEQ Assay, a bias-controlled multiplex PCR, was used to amplify TCRbeta CDR3 regions from genomic DNA. From the authors' description of their analysis: Nucleated cell counts per sample were estimated from amplification of reference gene primers within the assay. To quantify the absolute abundance of each unique TCRbeta CDR3 rearrangement, sequence reads were collapsed and filtered. For each sample, productive Simpson clonality was calculated as the square root of Simpson's diversity index across productive rearrangements. What TCRdb holds here is the immuneACCESS table cut down to in-frame rearrangements. Part of the clones is not present; checked against another copy, under half of the missing clones reflect an unresolved V gene, and the others are unexplained. The DNA gave D and trimming, while V, J and clone size come from that table. The sample table holds roughly 46,000 clones, of which approximately 80% were seen once. Jointly, the top ten make up over 8.5% of the sample.

Concerning this clone itself: Its antigen is unknown. Base qualities are not at hand, and no much larger clone is one base apart.

The CDR3 sequence holds 14 residues, the cysteine and phenylalanine included. Only the CDR3 region is kept as DNA, spanning 42 bases read in frame from base 1. The germline V gene provides CDR1 SGHAT and CDR2 FQNNGV. Relative to germline, V is 3 bases shorter and J is 7 bases shorter, with 10 bases between their ends. The sequence links TRBV11-2 to TRBJ1-6; TRBD1 might be the D gene, on 6 matching bases. The TCR sequence derives from a man in his 60s with acute or convalescent COVID-19. Sequenced sample: peripheral blood. For the CDR3, the sequence is CASSFDQGNSPLHF. Here is the DNA: TGTGCCAGCAGCTTTGACCAGGGGAATTCACCCCTCCACTTT.